This TCR beta chain was captured by sequencing in a study of cytomegalovirus exposure and HLA in healthy donors. Study-level results: Trimming of TCR beta V- and J-genes showed a link, identified in a later analysis, to a missense DCLRE1C variant. Prior analysis indicated that the majority of TCR beta V segments exhibited productivity approximately 87% or approximately 30% of the time.

As regards this clone: Its antigen is unknown.

The PCR made use of 60 Vbeta and 13 Jbeta primers. Profiled with immunoSEQ multiplex PCR; TCRdb holds only in-frame clones, not every one. The sample lists 200,000 or so clones, roughly 79% occurring once. The CDR3 extends over 16 amino acids. In germline, CDR1 is PRHDT, CDR2 FYEKMQ (reference sequence). Trimming removed 4 bases from V and 4 bases from J; junction bases left unmatched: 10. The chain combines TRBV13 with TRBJ1-1; TRBD1 matches at 9 bases. The sequence was obtained from a man aged 18 to 30 in good health and CMV-seronegative. Sequenced: PBMCs. The CDR3 region is CASSSRGTGGLTEAFF. The DNA of the CDR3 is TGTGCCAGCAGCTCCAGGGGTACAGGGGGCCTCACTGAAGCTTTCTTT.